This is a list of T cell receptor beta chains from one sample in a study of blood T cells in healthy people across ages. TCRdb passed the 5' RACE reads through MiXCR, listing each CDR3 protein once. The repertoire holds 800,000 or so distinct CDR3 sequences, with approximately 67% as singletons. Sequenced: blood. The receptors originated from a man aged 25 to 40 in good health. The CDR3 runs from the conserved cysteine through the conserved F or W. The order of the fields is J gene, V gene, clone size, D gene, CDR3 DNA, CDR3 protein. D genes are given only for firm matches. Clone size is shown for a subset of rows, as once, few, many or a class of expanded clone.

j_gene: TRBJ2-7; v_gene: TRBV29-1; abundance: .; d_gene: .; CDR3nt: TGCAGCGTTGACGGGCGTTACGAGCAGTACTTC; CDR3aa: CSVDGRYEQYF
j_gene: TRBJ2-5; v_gene: TRBV3-1; abundance: once; d_gene: .; CDR3nt: TGTGCCAGCAGCCAAGGAGGGGGGGCCGCAGAGACCCAGTACTTC; CDR3aa: CASSQGGGAAETQYF
j_gene: TRBJ2-3; v_gene: TRBV29-1; abundance: few; d_gene: .; CDR3nt: TGCAGCGTTGTGAAGGAATGGGATACGCAGTATTTT; CDR3aa: CSVVKEWDTQYF
j_gene: TRBJ1-2; v_gene: TRBV29-1; abundance: .; d_gene: .; CDR3nt: TGCAGCGTTGTGGCAGTCTCGAACTATGGCTACACCTTC; CDR3aa: CSVVAVSNYGYTF
j_gene: TRBJ2-7; v_gene: TRBV28; abundance: .; d_gene: TRBD2; CDR3nt: TGTGCCAGCAGTTTGAGCGGGAGCGGAGCCTACGAGCAGTACTTC; CDR3aa: CASSLSGSGAYEQYF
j_gene: TRBJ1-2; v_gene: TRBV3-1; abundance: .; d_gene: .; CDR3nt: TGTGCCAGCAGCCTCCGGGAAGGGAACTATGGCTACACCTTC; CDR3aa: CASSLREGNYGYTF
j_gene: TRBJ2-7; v_gene: TRBV20-1; abundance: few; d_gene: .; CDR3nt: TGCAGTGCCGAGGGTCCCGGGACATCTTACGAGCAGTACTTC; CDR3aa: CSAEGPGTSYEQYF
j_gene: TRBJ1-1; v_gene: TRBV15; abundance: .; d_gene: .; CDR3nt: TGTGCCACCAGCAGAGCCCAGGGTATGAACACTGAAGCTTTCTTT; CDR3aa: CATSRAQGMNTEAFF
j_gene: TRBJ2-7; v_gene: TRBV7-9; abundance: .; d_gene: .; CDR3nt: TGTGCCAGCAGCGAATCGAACCGGGACATGATACAGTACTTC; CDR3aa: CASSESNRDMIQYF
j_gene: TRBJ2-3; v_gene: TRBV28; abundance: once; d_gene: .; CDR3nt: TGTGCCAGCAATTACTTCACGGGGGAGTTGGATACGCAGTATTTT; CDR3aa: CASNYFTGELDTQYF
j_gene: TRBJ2-3; v_gene: TRBV10-3; abundance: .; d_gene: TRBD2; CDR3nt: TGTGCCATGAACGGACTAGCGGGGCCCACAGATACGCAGTATTTT; CDR3aa: CAMNGLAGPTDTQYF
j_gene: TRBJ1-2; v_gene: TRBV28; abundance: once; d_gene: .; CDR3nt: TGTGCCAGCAGTTTCTGGACCCAGACCGATGGCTACACCTTC; CDR3aa: CASSFWTQTDGYTF
j_gene: TRBJ2-1; v_gene: TRBV7-9; abundance: once; d_gene: .; CDR3nt: TGTGCCAGCAGCCCCCCAGAGACAGGGACTTACAATGAGCAGTTCTTC; CDR3aa: CASSPPETGTYNEQFF
j_gene: TRBJ1-1; v_gene: TRBV6-6; abundance: .; d_gene: .; CDR3nt: TGTGCCAGCAGTCCCGCCGGGGGGGGCATGAACACTGAAGCTTTCTTT; CDR3aa: CASSPAGGGMNTEAFF
j_gene: TRBJ2-6; v_gene: TRBV2; abundance: .; d_gene: .; CDR3nt: TGTGCCAGCAGTGACAGACGCCCATACTCTGGGGCCAACGTCCTGACTTTC; CDR3aa: CASSDRRPYSGANVLTF
j_gene: TRBJ2-1; v_gene: TRBV4-2; abundance: few; d_gene: TRBD1; CDR3nt: TGTGCCAGCAAATATGGGGGACAGGGGGCCTACAATGAGCAGTTCTTC; CDR3aa: CASKYGGQGAYNEQFF
j_gene: TRBJ1-6; v_gene: TRBV5-5; abundance: few; d_gene: .; CDR3nt: TGTGCCAGCAGCCTCCAGGTTTCAAATAATTCACCCCTCCACTTT; CDR3aa: CASSLQVSNNSPLHF
j_gene: TRBJ1-4; v_gene: TRBV4-2; abundance: .; d_gene: TRBD1; CDR3nt: TGTGCCAGCAGCCAAGCAGGGACAGGACGGGCCCATGGTCAACTGTTTTTT; CDR3aa: CASSQAGTGRAHGQLFF
j_gene: TRBJ2-7; v_gene: TRBV28; abundance: .; d_gene: .; CDR3nt: TGTGCCAGCAGCCCCGCAGCGAGACCTCCGTACGAGCAGTACTTC; CDR3aa: CASSPAARPPYEQYF
j_gene: TRBJ2-3; v_gene: TRBV12-3/TRBV12-4; abundance: .; d_gene: TRBD1; CDR3nt: TGTGCCAGCAGTCACGGACAGGGTCGCACAGATACGCAGTATTTT; CDR3aa: CASSHGQGRTDTQYF
j_gene: TRBJ1-6; v_gene: TRBV6-5; abundance: .; d_gene: TRBD1; CDR3nt: TGTGCCAGCAGTTACTCCTACAACAGGGGTAATTCACCCCTCCACTTT; CDR3aa: CASSYSYNRGNSPLHF
j_gene: TRBJ2-7; v_gene: TRBV5-1; abundance: .; d_gene: TRBD1; CDR3nt: TGCGCCAGCAGCTCGGGACAGCCCCTAAGCGAGCAGTACTTC; CDR3aa: CASSSGQPLSEQYF
j_gene: TRBJ2-1; v_gene: TRBV7-9; abundance: .; d_gene: TRBD2; CDR3nt: TGTGCCAGCAGCGGACTAGCGGGGGGGAGCTCCTACAATGAGCAGTTCTTC; CDR3aa: CASSGLAGGSSYNEQFF
j_gene: TRBJ2-5; v_gene: TRBV25-1; abundance: .; d_gene: .; CDR3nt: TGTGCCAGCAGTGAGGGGGGTAGGGAGACCCAGTACTTC; CDR3aa: CASSEGGRETQYF
j_gene: TRBJ1-2; v_gene: TRBV7-2; abundance: .; d_gene: .; CDR3nt: TGTGCCAGCAGCTCGGACAGATATGGCTACACCTTC; CDR3aa: CASSSDRYGYTF
j_gene: TRBJ1-5; v_gene: TRBV28; abundance: few; d_gene: TRBD1; CDR3nt: TGTGCCAGCATCTCAGGGGGTGGTAATCATCAGCCCCAGCATTTT; CDR3aa: CASISGGGNHQPQHF
j_gene: TRBJ2-7; v_gene: TRBV29-1; abundance: once; d_gene: .; CDR3nt: TGCAGCGTGGAGGACACGGCCGGCTACGAGCAGTACTTC; CDR3aa: CSVEDTAGYEQYF
j_gene: TRBJ2-1; v_gene: TRBV9; abundance: .; d_gene: TRBD2; CDR3nt: TGTGCCAGCAGCGCCTCAGTTTCAGCGGGGGCCCTCAATGAGCAGTTCTTC; CDR3aa: CASSASVSAGALNEQFF
j_gene: TRBJ2-6; v_gene: TRBV29-1; abundance: once; d_gene: .; CDR3nt: TGCAGCGTTGAAGAGAGGCTGACTAGAGCGGGGGCCAACGTCCTGACTTTC; CDR3aa: CSVEERLTRAGANVLTF
j_gene: TRBJ2-3; v_gene: TRBV7-7; abundance: few; d_gene: TRBD2; CDR3nt: TGTGCCAGCAGCTCCCTTTCGGGGGGGTTCGGAGATACGCAGTATTTT; CDR3aa: CASSSLSGGFGDTQYF
j_gene: TRBJ1-5; v_gene: TRBV13; abundance: .; d_gene: .; CDR3nt: TGTGCCAGCAGCTTAGACCTGAGTCGGCGAGGTAGCAATCAGCCCCAGCATTTT; CDR3aa: CASSLDLSRRGSNQPQHF
j_gene: TRBJ1-2; v_gene: TRBV25-1; abundance: .; d_gene: TRBD1; CDR3nt: TGTGCCAGCAGTATTCCGGGACAGTCTAACTATGGCTACACCTTC; CDR3aa: CASSIPGQSNYGYTF
j_gene: TRBJ2-5; v_gene: TRBV2; abundance: once; d_gene: TRBD2; CDR3nt: TGTGCCAGCCGGGGGACTAGCGGGAAAGAGACCCAGTACTTC; CDR3aa: CASRGTSGKETQYF
j_gene: TRBJ1-6; v_gene: TRBV20-1; abundance: .; d_gene: .; CDR3nt: TGCAGTGCCAATACAGGGTATAATTCACCCCTCCACTTT; CDR3aa: CSANTGYNSPLHF
j_gene: TRBJ2-5; v_gene: TRBV20-1; abundance: .; d_gene: .; CDR3nt: TGCAGTGCTAAGACTGAGACCCAGTACTTC; CDR3aa: CSAKTETQYF
j_gene: TRBJ2-5; v_gene: TRBV20-1; abundance: few; d_gene: TRBD1; CDR3nt: TGCAGTGCGAGTGGACAGGGGCGGACGGGGACCCAGTACTTC; CDR3aa: CSASGQGRTGTQYF
j_gene: TRBJ1-6; v_gene: TRBV27; abundance: .; d_gene: .; CDR3nt: TGTGCCAGCAGTTTAATTGGGGCAGGGGCAAATTCACCCCTCCACTTT; CDR3aa: CASSLIGAGANSPLHF
j_gene: TRBJ1-2; v_gene: TRBV28; abundance: .; d_gene: .; CDR3nt: TGTGCCAGCAGTTTTTCGGGTCCTGACTATGGCTACACCTTC; CDR3aa: CASSFSGPDYGYTF
j_gene: TRBJ2-1; v_gene: TRBV7-9; abundance: .; d_gene: .; CDR3nt: TGTGCCAGCGCGGGGCCTAGCTCCTACAATGAGCAGTTCTTC; CDR3aa: CASAGPSSYNEQFF
j_gene: TRBJ2-5; v_gene: TRBV29-1; abundance: once; d_gene: .; CDR3nt: TGCAGCGTTGGGTTAGGGCATGGGCAGTACTTC; CDR3aa: CSVGLGHGQYF
j_gene: TRBJ2-5; v_gene: TRBV3-1; abundance: many; d_gene: .; CDR3nt: TGTGCCAGCAGCCGCGACTACACTCAAGAGACCCAGTACTTC; CDR3aa: CASSRDYTQETQYF
j_gene: TRBJ2-1; v_gene: TRBV4-3; abundance: .; d_gene: TRBD1; CDR3nt: TGCGCCAGCAGCCAGGATTACAGGGGTGAGCAGTTCTTC; CDR3aa: CASSQDYRGEQFF
j_gene: TRBJ2-5; v_gene: TRBV4-2; abundance: .; d_gene: .; CDR3nt: TGTGCCAGCAGCCGCGAAGAGGGGGGGCACGAGACCCAGTACTTC; CDR3aa: CASSREEGGHETQYF
j_gene: TRBJ2-3; v_gene: TRBV28; abundance: once; d_gene: .; CDR3nt: TGTGCCAGCACAGGGGACGATACGCAGTATTTT; CDR3aa: CASTGDDTQYF
j_gene: TRBJ1-2; v_gene: TRBV9; abundance: .; d_gene: .; CDR3nt: TGTGCCAGCAGCGGATCGGGGCAGGGACATGCTAACTATGGCTACACCTTC; CDR3aa: CASSGSGQGHANYGYTF
j_gene: TRBJ2-7; v_gene: TRBV19; abundance: .; d_gene: TRBD1; CDR3nt: TGTGCCAGTAGTATCTCACAGGGGTATTACGAGCAGTACTTC; CDR3aa: CASSISQGYYEQYF
j_gene: TRBJ1-1; v_gene: TRBV25-1; abundance: .; d_gene: .; CDR3nt: TGTGCCAGCAGTCCCCCCGGGACACCTATGAACACTGAAGCTTTCTTT; CDR3aa: CASSPPGTPMNTEAFF
j_gene: TRBJ1-6; v_gene: TRBV21-1; abundance: .; d_gene: .; CDR3nt: TGTGCCAGCACGGTCCGGATTAAGGATAATTCACCCCTCCACTTT; CDR3aa: CASTVRIKDNSPLHF
j_gene: TRBJ2-2; v_gene: TRBV29-1; abundance: .; d_gene: TRBD2; CDR3nt: TGCAGCGGGACTAGCGGGGGCGTACCTACCGGGGAGCTGTTTTTT; CDR3aa: CSGTSGGVPTGELFF
j_gene: TRBJ2-7; v_gene: TRBV5-1; abundance: once; d_gene: .; CDR3nt: TGCGCCAGCAGCTTGTCGGAGAAGGAGCAGTACTTC; CDR3aa: CASSLSEKEQYF
j_gene: TRBJ2-1; v_gene: TRBV6-1; abundance: .; d_gene: TRBD1; CDR3nt: TGTGCCAGCAGGGAGGACAGGGGGTTATCCTACAATGAGCAGTTCTTC; CDR3aa: CASREDRGLSYNEQFF
j_gene: TRBJ2-7; v_gene: TRBV20-1; abundance: few; d_gene: .; CDR3nt: TGCAGTGCTCAGGGGACCGGATGCGGGCAGTACTTC; CDR3aa: CSAQGTGCGQYF
j_gene: TRBJ2-5; v_gene: TRBV5-1; abundance: .; d_gene: .; CDR3nt: TGCGCCAGCAGCCCCCGGGTTGCCCAAGGGACCCAGTACTTC; CDR3aa: CASSPRVAQGTQYF
j_gene: TRBJ2-5; v_gene: TRBV20-1; abundance: .; d_gene: TRBD2; CDR3nt: TGCAGTCCAACGGGACTAGCGGGGGGTGGGGTGAGAGAGACCCAGTACTTC; CDR3aa: CSPTGLAGGGVRETQYF
j_gene: TRBJ2-3; v_gene: TRBV24-1; abundance: .; d_gene: .; CDR3nt: TGTGCCACCAGTGATTTGGGGTACTCTAGCACAGATACGCAGTATTTT; CDR3aa: CATSDLGYSSTDTQYF
j_gene: TRBJ2-3; v_gene: TRBV18; abundance: many; d_gene: TRBD1; CDR3nt: TGTGCCAGCTCATCCCAGGGGGCACTTAGCACAGATACGCAGTATTTT; CDR3aa: CASSSQGALSTDTQYF
j_gene: TRBJ2-1; v_gene: TRBV6-2/TRBV6-3; abundance: few; d_gene: TRBD1; CDR3nt: TGTGCCAGCAGTTCGGACAGGGTATCCTACAATGAGCAGTTCTTC; CDR3aa: CASSSDRVSYNEQFF